The 22 T cell receptor beta chains below were found in one sample sequenced in a study of T cell responses to AZD1222 COVID-19 vaccine. Method: immunoSEQ multiplex PCR; TCRdb's copy keeps in-frame clones and lacks some. The sample lists 80,000 to 100,000 clones, roughly 88% occurring once. Sequenced here: peripheral blood, sampled on day 0 of AZD1222 vaccination. These receptors were collected from an adult in good health.

CDR3 sequence reads: CASSHGYPNTEAFF. CDR3 coding DNA: TGTGCCAGCAGCCACGGCTACCCGAACACTGAAGCTTTCTTT. This chain joins TRBV3-1 (or the pseudogene TRBV3-2) and TRBJ1-1; D is unclear. Trimming took off 3 bases at V and 1 base at J, with 9 bases between the two ends. The germline V gene encodes CDR1 LGHDT and CDR2 YNNKEL (reference sequence). The CDR3 runs 14 residues.

This chain links TRBV28 with TRBJ1-3; perhaps TRBD1 as D (5 bases). V lost 6 bases and J lost 7, with 16 bases in between. CDR3 length: 14 residues. Germline assignment: CDR1 MDHEN and CDR2 SYDVKM. CDR3 nucleotide sequence: TGTGCCAGCAGCCCCGGGGGGTCAAGGAACACCATATATTTT. This encodes CASSPGGSRNTIYF. Drawing the rest from reference TRBV28 and TRBJ1-3, the complete variable domain is DVKVTQSSRYLVKRTGEKVFLECVQDMDHENMFWYRQDPGLGLRLIYFSYDVKMKEKGDIPEGYSVSREKKERFSLILESASTNQTSMYLCASSPGGSRNTIYFGEGSWLTVV.

The rearrangement joins TRBV7-6 to TRBJ1-6; TRBD1 might be the D (6 bases). The V gene lost 3 bases and the J gene lost 5 bases, with 14 bases spanning the gap. Germline V gene sequence: CDR1 SGHVS, CDR2 FNYEAQ. This CDR3 is built from 16 residues. CDR3 in amino acids: CASSLVGQPNNSPLHF. In DNA form, the CDR3 reads TGTGCCAGCAGCTTGGTAGGACAGCCCAATAATTCACCCCTCCACTTT.

Comments on this clone: Other DNA sequences in the sample encode the same CDR3. J is TRBJ1-3 and V is TRBV13, with unresolved D. V was shortened by 4 bases and J by 2 bases, with 3 bases between the two germline ends. The CDR3 has 12 amino acids. Germline V gene lookup returns CDR1 PRHDT and CDR2 FYEKMQ (reference sequence). The CDR3 loop reads CASSSTGNTIYF. The CDR3 bases are TGTGCCAGCAGCTCGACTGGAAACACCATATATTTT. Together with reference TRBV13 and TRBJ1-3, the CDR3 gives the full variable domain: AAGVIQSPRHLIKEKRETATLKCYPIPRHDTVYWYQQGPGQDPQFLISFYEKMQSDKGSIPDRFSAQQFSDYHSELNMSSLELGDSALYFCASSSTGNTIYFGEGSWLTVV.

This CDR3 is CASSPGSLVSAGYTF. As DNA, the CDR3 is TGCGCCAGCAGTCCAGGTTCCCTCGTATCGGCTGGCTACACCTTC. V usage is TRBV5-1 and J usage is TRBJ1-2; D gene unclear. The CDR3 runs 15 residues. The germline V gene encodes CDR1 SGHRS and CDR2 YFSETQ. V shed 5 bases and J shed 7 bases, with 21 bases lying between them.

The J gene is TRBJ1-1, the V gene TRBV5-1; TRBD1 might be the D (5 bases). Trimming removed 0 bases from V and 5 bases from J, with 11 bases in between. The V gene's germline CDR1 is SGHRS and CDR2 YFSETQ. The CDR3 sequence is 14 residues long. CDR3 nucleotide sequence: TGCGCCAGCAGCTTGGCAGGGTCAGGAACTGAAGCTTTCTTT. It is translated as CASSLAGSGTEAFF.

The chain combines TRBV7-9 with TRBJ2-3; no clear D. Trimming removed 5 bases from V and 0 bases from J, with 6 bases in between. CDR1 and CDR2 from the germline V gene are SEHNR and FQNEAQ (reference sequence). The CDR3 has 13 amino acids. The CDR3: CASSRPSTDTQYF. The CDR3 bases are TGTGCCAGCAGCCGGCCAAGCACAGATACGCAGTATTTT.

The rearrangement links TRBV7-9 to TRBJ2-1, with 12 bases aligning to TRBD2. Germline loops: CDR1 SEHNR, CDR2 FQNEAQ (reference sequence). There are 16 residues in the CDR3. Trimming cost V 5 bases and J 7 bases; bases outside gene matches: 9. CDR3 amino acids: CASSGRTSGEGNEQFF. The CDR3 bases are TGTGCCAGCAGCGGGCGGACTAGCGGGGAAGGGAATGAGCAGTTCTTC.

The chain couples TRBV2 to TRBJ2-1; TRBD2 aligns across 12 bases. Germline-derived CDR1 and CDR2 are SNHLY and FYNNEI. The CDR3 covers 17 residues. Trimming at V came to 6 bases and at J to 3 bases, leaving 9 bases not matched to a gene. The CDR3 sequence: CASRVARTSGVYNEQFF. The CDR3 coding sequence is TGTGCCAGCAGGGTTGCCCGGACTAGCGGGGTCTACAATGAGCAGTTCTTC.

The V and J genes are TRBV19 and TRBJ1-1; D is unresolved. Trimming removed 3 bases from V and 5 bases from J, with 19 bases in between. CDR1 LNHDA and CDR2 SQIVND come from the germline V gene (reference sequence). This CDR3 is built from 16 residues. This chain's CDR3 is CASSIRWEGRKTEAFF. The CDR3 bases are TGTGCCAGTAGTATCAGATGGGAAGGGAGAAAAACTGAAGCTTTCTTT. Combining the CDR3 with reference TRBV19 and TRBJ1-1 gives the whole variable domain DGGITQSPKYLFRKEGQNVTLSCEQNLNHDAMYWYRQDPGQGLRLIYYSQIVNDFQKGDIAEGYSVSREKKESFPLTVTSAQKNPTAFYLCASSIRWEGRKTEAFFGQGTRLTVV.

This chain uses TRBV14 with TRBJ1-1; D unresolved. Looked up from germline, CDR1 is SGHDN and CDR2 is FVKESK. Trimming shortened V by 0 bases and J by 10 bases, and 6 bases separated the two germline ends. There are 11 residues in the CDR3. In nucleotides, the CDR3 is TGTGCCAGCAGCCAAGATTTTGGAGCTTTCTTT. This codes for CASSQDFGAFF.

The chain is built from TRBV28 and TRBJ1-2, with D unclear. The germline gives CDR1 MDHEN, CDR2 SYDVKM. Trimming cost V 5 bases and J 7 bases, with 11 bases left between them. The CDR3 runs 12 residues. CDR3 coding DNA: TGTGCCAGCAGTCAGACAATTCTTGGCTACACCTTC. This codes for CASSQTILGYTF.

This chain links TRBV25-1 with TRBJ2-1; no reliable D call. The V and J ends lost 9 bases and 4 bases respectively, with 10 bases between them. This CDR3 is 12 amino acids long. CDR1 is MGHDK, CDR2 SYGVNS, per germline. DNA of the CDR3: TGTGCCAGTTCCCGAGCGTACAATGAGCAGTTCTTC. As protein: CASSRAYNEQFF.

The chain recombines TRBV5-5 with TRBJ1-3, with unresolved D. The germline CDR1 and CDR2 sequences are SGHKS and YYEKEE (reference sequence). The V end lost 0 bases, the J end lost 0 bases, and 7 bases lay between the germline ends. This CDR3 region has 15 residues. CDR3 residues: CASSLGGGSGNTIYF. CDR3 sequence (DNA): TGTGCCAGCAGCTTGGGGGGAGGCTCTGGAAACACCATATATTTT.

This chain uses TRBV6-5 with TRBJ2-7, with no clear D. V was trimmed by 6 bases and J by 1 base, leaving 13 bases between them. Germline CDR1 reads MNHEY; CDR2 reads SVGAGI. This CDR3 region has 14 residues. DNA for the CDR3: TGTGCCAGCAGGCGGAGCAGGAATTCCTACGAGCAGTACTTC. It codes for CASRRSRNSYEQYF.

V and J are TRBV4-2 and TRBJ2-3; 10 bases agree with TRBD1. Germline CDR1 and CDR2: LGHNA and YNFKEQ. CDR3 length: 15 residues. V lost 2 bases and J lost 3; bases outside the gene matches: 2. CDR3 bases: TGTGCCAGCAGCCAACCGGGACAGGGGACAGATACGCAGTATTTT. Encoded protein: CASSQPGQGTDTQYF.

The V call is TRBV7-2, the J call TRBJ2-2, with a tentative D call TRBD1 (6 bases). Germline-derived CDR1 and CDR2 are SGHTA and FQGNSA. V was shortened by 5 bases and J by 4 bases, with 11 bases between the two germline ends. This CDR3 has 14 residues. In DNA, the CDR3 is TGTGCCAGCAGCCTTGGACAGTCCACCGGGGAGCTGTTTTTT. Translating gives CASSLGQSTGELFF.

The chain uses TRBV30 and TRBJ1-1; D gene uncertain. Germline assignment: CDR1 GTSNPN and CDR2 SVGIG (reference sequence). This CDR3 has 17 residues. The ends were cut back, 1 base at V and 1 base at J, with 19 bases in the middle. This chain's CDR3 is CAWSGSIGRVWNTEAFF. The CDR3 region has the DNA TGTGCCTGGAGTGGAAGTATAGGGCGGGTATGGAACACTGAAGCTTTCTTT.

The rearrangement links TRBV6-2 or TRBV6-3 to TRBJ2-5, with 12 bases identical to TRBD2. With V trimmed by 7 bases and J by 5 bases, 11 bases remained unmatched. Germline CDR1 reads MNHEY; CDR2 reads SVGEGT. This CDR3 is built from 16 residues. DNA of the CDR3: TGTGCCAGCACCCCTGCGGCTAGCGGGAGGGGGGAGACCCAGTACTTC. Encoded protein: CASTPAASGRGETQYF.

V is TRBV7-9 and J is TRBJ2-1; possible D gene TRBD2, 6 bases. The CDR3 has 15 residues. The V gene lost 5 bases and the J gene lost 5 bases, with 16 bases spanning the gap. Germline values: CDR1 SEHNR, CDR2 FQNEAQ (reference sequence). The CDR3 sequence is CASSPRWAGNNEQFF. In nucleotides, the CDR3 is TGTGCCAGCAGCCCCAGATGGGCGGGAAACAATGAGCAGTTCTTC.

The rearrangement uses TRBV27 and TRBJ2-4, with 9 bases aligning to TRBD2. With 6 bases clipped from V and 7 bases from J, the junction kept 4 bases outside the gene matches. The CDR3 length is 13 residues. Germline V gene data show CDR1 as MNHEY and CDR2 as SMNVEV (reference sequence). The CDR3 spells CASSWREGNIQYF. CDR3 sequence (DNA): TGTGCCAGCAGCTGGCGGGAGGGGAACATTCAGTACTTC.

The CDR3 is CASSLLGTGLATEAFF. The CDR3 DNA reads as TGTGCCAGCAGCTTGTTGGGGACAGGGCTGGCGACTGAAGCTTTCTTT. The J gene is TRBJ1-1, the V gene TRBV5-6, with TRBD1 identical over 9 bases. V shed 1 base, J shed 5 bases, and the junction held 9 bases outside the gene matches. This CDR3 spans 16 amino acids. The germline CDR1 and CDR2 sequences are SGHDT and YYEEEE.